These 5 T cell receptor beta chains were all obtained from the same sample, sequenced in a study of blood T cell repertoires in COVID-19. Method: immunoSEQ multiplex PCR; TCRdb's copy keeps in-frame clones and lacks some. Of 300,000 to 500,000 clones listed, 88% were seen once; the top ten hold around 1.9%. Sequencing input: PBMCs or T cells enriched from blood (not recorded which). All receptors derive from a woman in her forties with acute COVID-19.

The V and J genes are TRBV9 and TRBJ1-4; 8 nucleotides line up with TRBD1. CDR1 is SGDLS and CDR2 is YYNGEE in the germline V gene. The CDR3 extends over 17 amino acids. V lost 0 bases and J lost 5; bases outside the gene matches: 9. CDR3 sequence reads: CASSVARTGTGNEKLFF. The CDR3 DNA follows: TGTGCCAGCAGCGTAGCCCGGACCGGGACAGGCAATGAAAAACTGTTTTTT.

This clone was picked up one time. The chain couples TRBV7-8 to TRBJ1-1; D unclear. Germline assignment: CDR1 SGHVS and CDR2 FQNEAQ. CDR3 length: 13 residues. V shed 5 bases and J shed 10 bases, with 17 bases lying between them. The CDR3 loop is CASSDWKVSAAFF. In DNA form, the CDR3 reads TGTGCCAGCAGCGACTGGAAGGTGTCTGCAGCTTTCTTT.

About this clone: The germline gene is not matched at one end of the junction; a read error may be the cause. The V and J genes are TRBV3-1 (or the pseudogene TRBV3-2) and TRBJ1-2; D might be TRBD1 (5 bases). This CDR3 comprises 11 residues. The V gene's germline CDR1 is LGHDT and CDR2 YNNKEL (reference sequence). DNA for the CDR3: TGTGCCAGCAGCCAAGATGGACACCCGGCCTTC. It is translated as CASSQDGHPAF.

The chain uses TRBV7-9 and TRBJ2-2; 11 bases are shared with TRBD2. The CDR3 is 16 residues long. The germline V gene has CDR1 SEHNR and CDR2 FQNEAQ (reference sequence). V lost 5 bases, J lost 2 bases, and 4 bases stayed unmatched. The CDR3 region is CASSGSGGENTGELFF. In nucleotides, the CDR3 is TGTGCCAGCAGCGGTAGCGGGGGGGAAAACACCGGGGAGCTGTTTTTT.

This clone occurred once. The chain couples TRBV6-8 to TRBJ2-7; 15 bases line up with TRBD2. V was pared by 6 bases and J by 5 bases, with 14 bases of the junction left unmatched. The CDR3 has 18 residues. In germline, CDR1 is MNHGY, CDR2 SAAAGT. CDR3 in DNA: TGTGCCAGCAGCCAACCCGGACTAGCGGGGGGGCGGGTGGACGAGCAGTACTTC. This gives the protein CASSQPGLAGGRVDEQYF.